The 10 T cell receptor beta chains below all came from one sample that was sequenced in a study of neurological immune-mediated disorders. The time point was: longitudinal time-point 2. TCRdb recomputed calls from the 5' RACE reads with MiXCR, one row per CDR3 protein. Of about 80,000 distinct CDR3 sequences listed, approximately 6% were seen once; the top ten hold roughly 7.9%. Sequenced input: PBMCs. The receptors come from a woman aged 55-70 years with multiple sclerosis.

This clonotype has a count of ten or more. This chain uses TRBV28 with TRBJ2-2, with 8 bases aligning to TRBD1. V lost 4 bases to trimming and J lost 1 base; unmatched junction nucleotides: 5. Germline V CDR1 and CDR2: MDHEN, SYDVKM. There are 16 residues in the CDR3. The CDR3 spells CASSSLGTGNTGELFF. In nucleotides, the CDR3 is TGTGCCAGCAGTTCCCTCGGGACAGGGAACACCGGGGAGCTGTTTTTT.

This clonotype came up many times. The chain joins TRBV6-1 to TRBJ2-1; possibly TRBD1 for D (6 bases). Trimming removed 1 base at V and 4 bases at J, with 8 bases between. From germline, CDR1 is MNHNS and CDR2 SASEGT. This CDR3 spans 14 amino acids. The CDR3 nucleotides are TGTGCCAGCAGTGAAGGGGACACTTACAATGAGCAGTTCTTC. Protein: CASSEGDTYNEQFF.

Comments on this clonotype: One base away lies a much larger clone, so this may be a sequencing read error. The chain combines TRBV5-1 with TRBJ2-7; D gene unclear. Trimming took 4 bases from V and 5 from J, leaving 10 bases between them. The CDR3 runs to 12 residues. Germline CDR1 SGHRS, CDR2 YFSETQ. The CDR3 bases are TGCGCCAGCAGCACAATAGTGGACGAGCAGTACTTC. It is translated as CASSTIVDEQYF.

The table lists this clonotype with many counts. The rearrangement joins TRBV6-5 to TRBJ2-7, with D hard to call. Deletions cut 6 bases from V and 7 bases from J, with 16 bases between. The CDR3 length is 13 residues. Per the germline V gene, CDR1 is MNHEY and CDR2 is SVGAGI. CDR3 sequence: CASRPDGLLEQYF. The CDR3 DNA sequence: TGTGCCAGCAGGCCGGACGGTCTTTTGGAGCAGTACTTC.

This clonotype was seen at least ten times. The chain carries TRBV11-2 and TRBJ2-1; 12 positions agree with TRBD2. V shed 5 bases, J shed 8 bases, and the junction held 7 bases outside the gene matches. The CDR3 runs 15 residues. From germline, CDR1 is SGHAT and CDR2 FQNNGV. In DNA form, the CDR3 reads TGTGCCAGCAGCATTACTAGCGGGAGGCCGGATGAGCAGTTCTTC. Translation gives CASSITSGRPDEQFF.

Ten or more counts support this clonotype. CDR3 sequence: CASRIHRTPIYQPQHF. CDR3 nucleotide sequence: TGTGCCAGCCGCATTCACAGGACTCCGATCTATCAGCCCCAGCATTTT. The chain joins TRBV5-5 to TRBJ1-5; a possible D gene is TRBD1 (5 bases). V was cut by 7 bases and J by 5 bases, with 22 bases left in between. Germline V gene lookup returns CDR1 SGHKS and CDR2 YYEKEE (reference sequence). The CDR3 runs 16 residues.

This clonotype was detected many times. V and J are TRBV10-2 and TRBJ2-7; D call uncertain. The CDR3 extends over 11 amino acids. Germline assignment: CDR1 WSHSY and CDR2 SAAADI. Trimming took off 3 bases at V and 6 bases at J, with 6 bases between the two ends. The CDR3 is CASSERGEQYF. The CDR3 nucleotides are TGCGCCAGCAGTGAACGTGGCGAGCAGTACTTC.

The table lists this clonotype with many counts. V and J are TRBV29-1 and TRBJ2-6; D possibly corresponds to TRBD1 (5 bases). Trimming pared 4 bases from V and 3 bases from J, leaving 10 bases between. This CDR3 is built from 14 residues. Germline CDR1 is SQVTM and CDR2 is ANQGSEA. The CDR3 coding sequence is TGCAGCGTTGCCCAGGGTAATGGGGCCAACGTCCTGACTTTC. Its protein product is CSVAQGNGANVLTF.

This clonotype was detected many times. V gene TRBV7-2 combines with J gene TRBJ2-2, with D possibly being TRBD1 (6 bases). From germline, CDR1 is SGHTA and CDR2 FQGNSA. CDR3 length: 14 amino acids. Between the trimmed V and J ends, which lost 4 bases and 4 bases, there was a span of 10 bases. The CDR3 nucleotides are TGTGCCAGCAGCTCGGGACATCCCACCGGGGAGCTGTTTTTT. Its protein is CASSSGHPTGELFF.

This clonotype has a count of ten or more. This chain links TRBV20-1 with TRBJ2-7, with D tentatively TRBD2 (5 bases). Looked up from germline, CDR1 is DFQATT and CDR2 is SNEGSKA (reference sequence). Deletions cut 3 bases from V and 3 bases from J, with 6 bases between. CDR3 size: 11 residues. DNA for the CDR3: TGCAGTGCTAGCGGGAACTACGAGCAGTACTTC. It encodes CSASGNYEQYF.